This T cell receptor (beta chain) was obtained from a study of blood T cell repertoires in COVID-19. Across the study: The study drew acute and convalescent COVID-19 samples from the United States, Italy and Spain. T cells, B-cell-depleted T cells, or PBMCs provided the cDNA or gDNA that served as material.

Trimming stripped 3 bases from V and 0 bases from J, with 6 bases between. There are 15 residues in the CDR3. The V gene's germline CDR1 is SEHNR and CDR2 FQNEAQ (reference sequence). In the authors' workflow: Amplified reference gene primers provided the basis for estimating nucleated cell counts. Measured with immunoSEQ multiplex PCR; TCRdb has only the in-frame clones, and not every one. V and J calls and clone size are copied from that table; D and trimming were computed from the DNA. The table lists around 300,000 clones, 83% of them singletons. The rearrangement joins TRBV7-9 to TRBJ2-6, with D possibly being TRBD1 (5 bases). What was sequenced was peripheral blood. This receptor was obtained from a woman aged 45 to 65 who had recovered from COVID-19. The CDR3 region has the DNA TGTGCCAGCAGCTTTGGGGCCTCTGGGGCCAACGTCCTGACTTTC. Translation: CASSFGASGANVLTF. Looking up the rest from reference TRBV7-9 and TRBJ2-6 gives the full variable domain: DTGVSQNPRHKITKRGQNVTFRCDPISEHNRLYWYRQTLGQGPEFLTYFQNEAQLEKSRLLSDRFSAERPKGSFSTLEIQRTEQGDSAMYLCASSFGASGANVLTFGAGSRLTVL.